One and the same sample provided the 7 T cell receptor beta chains below, sequenced in a study of T cells expressing NK-cell markers (dated by TCRdb to about 2020). Receptor libraries were prepared by 5' RACE. The reads were generated on an Illumina HiSeq 2000. Once TCRdb had reprocessed the reads, it stored one entry per CDR3 protein sequence and supplied no DNA. The sample table on file contains some 120,000 distinct CDR3 sequences. The ten largest clones take up less than 20% of the sample. Material for sequencing was blood T cells: a sorted CD56 or NKG2C T cell subset, CD4+ or CD8+ T cells, or bulk PBMC T cells (not recorded which). The source of these receptors is a woman between 18 and 70 years old in good health.

This chain connects TRBV3-1 to TRBJ2-2; lacking DNA, the TRBD2 call made by TCRdb goes unchecked. This CDR3 spans 18 amino acids. Germline V gene lookup returns CDR1 LGHDT and CDR2 YNNKEL (reference sequence). This CDR3 is CASSQDTSGGANTGELFF.

The J gene is TRBJ2-2, the V gene TRBV19; TCRdb's D call of TRBD2 is untestable without DNA. The CDR3 covers 12 residues. Germline loops: CDR1 LNHDA, CDR2 SQIVND (reference sequence). The CDR3 sequence: CASTPSGGELFF.

The chain links TRBV4-1 to TRBJ2-4; TCRdb designates TRBD1, a call that cannot be tested without DNA. The germline V gene encodes CDR1 MGHRA and CDR2 YSYEKL. The CDR3 sequence is 12 residues long. CDR3 amino acids: CASSRQGNIQYF.

The chain is built from TRBV4-1 and TRBJ2-2. Germline V gene data show CDR1 as MGHRA and CDR2 as YSYEKL. The CDR3 spans 17 residues. The CDR3 sequence is CASSQDSLSTNTGELFF.

CDR3 in amino acids: CASSQPVTDGRLGGDTQYF. The chain has TRBV4-2 and TRBJ2-3; the D gene TCRdb calls, TRBD1, cannot be checked with no DNA. The V gene's germline CDR1 is LGHNA and CDR2 YNFKEQ. This CDR3 is built from 19 residues.

The rearrangement joins TRBV6-4 to TRBJ2-3; TCRdb's D call, TRBD2, is unchecked because there is no DNA. The CDR3 totals 16 residues. In germline, CDR1 is MRHNA, CDR2 SNTAGT. CDR3 protein: CASSAGLAGGPDTQYF.

CDR3 region: CASSYLPAGVGGELFF. The chain joins TRBV6-5 to TRBJ2-2; TCRdb reports TRBD2, a call that lacks DNA to check it against. CDR1 and CDR2 from the germline V gene are MNHEY and SVGAGI. The CDR3 has 16 residues.